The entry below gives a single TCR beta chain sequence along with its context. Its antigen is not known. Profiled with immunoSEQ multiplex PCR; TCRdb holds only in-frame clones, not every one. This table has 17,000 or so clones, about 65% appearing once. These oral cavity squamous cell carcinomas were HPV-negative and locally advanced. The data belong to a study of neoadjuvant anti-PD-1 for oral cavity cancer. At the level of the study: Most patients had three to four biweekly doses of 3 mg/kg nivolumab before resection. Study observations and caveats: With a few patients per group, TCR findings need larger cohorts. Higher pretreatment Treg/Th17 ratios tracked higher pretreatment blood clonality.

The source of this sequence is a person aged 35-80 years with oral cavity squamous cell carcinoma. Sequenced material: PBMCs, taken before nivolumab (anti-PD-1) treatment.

For the CDR3, the DNA is TGTGCCAGCACCCATCATAATGAGCAGTTCTTC. It specifies CASTHHNEQFF. This rearrangement joins TRBV6-5 to TRBJ2-1; D is uncertain. The CDR3 spans 11 residues. Germline assignment: CDR1 MNHEY and CDR2 SVGAGI. V was cut by 7 bases and J by 7 bases, with 8 bases left in between.